This is a list of T cell receptor beta chains from one sample in a study of control samples from healthy donors and cancer patients. The method was immunoSEQ multiplex PCR; TCRdb's version includes in-frame clones alone and lacks a portion of them. The data hold around 120,000 clones, with 80% to 90% observed a single time. The material sequenced was blood. Receptors originate from a man between 60 and 75 years old in good health. The CDR3 runs from the conserved cysteine through the conserved F or W. D genes are given only for firm matches. Clone size is not always given. Where it is, it says once, few, many or a class for expanded clones.

>-|TRBJ2-4|-|TRBV9
TGTGCCAGCAGCCCCCGTTTGGGGGACTTTACAAACATTCAGTACTTC
CASSPRLGDFTNIQYF
>TRBD1|TRBJ1-2|-|TRBV2
TGTGCCAGCAGTGAAGGGACAGGGGGAAAATATGGCTACACCTTC
CASSEGTGGKYGYTF
>-|TRBJ2-7|-|TRBV12-3/TRBV12-4
TGTGCCAGCAGTCGGACATCGGTTCCCGAGCAGTACTTC
CASSRTSVPEQYF
>-|TRBJ1-2|-|TRBV6-5
TGTGCCAGCAGTTACTCCGGGGGCGATGGCTACACCTTC
CASSYSGGDGYTF
>TRBD1|TRBJ2-3|-|TRBV28
TGTGCCAGCACCCCCCCTCCCGGACAGGGGGCAGATACGCAGTATTTT
CASTPPPGQGADTQYF
>-|TRBJ1-1|-|TRBV6-6
TGTGCCAGCAGTTACCGGACAGAGAACACTGAAGCTTTCTTT
CASSYRTENTEAFF
>-|TRBJ1-1|once|TRBV4-1
TGCGCCAGCAGCCAAGGGGGCGGGGGCACTGAAGCTTTCTTT
CASSQGGGGTEAFF
>TRBD1|TRBJ2-2|-|TRBV2
TGTGCCAGCATGAAGGAGGCAGGGGGTACCGGGGAGCTGTTTTTT
CASMKEAGGTGELFF
>-|TRBJ1-1|-|TRBV5-1
TGCGCCAGCAGCTTGGATCAGGGAGCTGAAGCTTTCTTT
CASSLDQGAEAFF
>-|TRBJ1-4|-|TRBV28
TGTGCCAGCAGTTCGGCAGGGGAGGTGGGGAATGAAAAACTGTTTTTT
CASSSAGEVGNEKLFF
>TRBD1|TRBJ1-6|-|TRBV28
TGTGCCAGCACCATGACAGGGTATAATAATTCACCCCTCCACTTT
CASTMTGYNNSPLHF
>TRBD1|TRBJ2-1|-|TRBV6-5
TGTGCCAGCAGTCACAGGGGGTTGGGGGATGAGCAGTTCTTC
CASSHRGLGDEQFF
>-|TRBJ1-5|-|TRBV6-2/TRBV6-3
TGTGCCAGCAGTTATACAGATTATAGCAATCAGCCCCAGCATTTT
CASSYTDYSNQPQHF
>-|TRBJ2-7|-|TRBV6-5
TGTGCCAGCAGGGTCGGACCCGAGCAGTACTTC
CASRVGPEQYF
>-|TRBJ1-5|-|TRBV24-1
TGTGCCACCAGTGATGGGACATTTAGCAATCAGCCCCAGCATTTT
CATSDGTFSNQPQHF
>TRBD1|TRBJ1-4|-|TRBV6-5
TGTGCCAGCAGTTACACGCACAGGGGAGGGAATGAAAAACTGTTTTTT
CASSYTHRGGNEKLFF
>TRBD2|TRBJ2-7|-|TRBV19
TGTGCCAGTAGTATAGATTCGGCTAGCGGGGGCTACGAGCAGTACTTC
CASSIDSASGGYEQYF
>TRBD1|TRBJ1-6|once|TRBV2
TGTGCCAGCGCTTTACAGGGGAATAATTCACCCCTCCACTTT
CASALQGNNSPLHF
>-|TRBJ1-6|-|TRBV6-5
TGTGCCAGCAGTTATGTACAGGTTAATTCACCCCTCCACTTT
CASSYVQVNSPLHF
>-|TRBJ2-5|-|TRBV3-1/TRBV3-2
TGTGCCAGCAGCCAAGACTTGGGGGGCGCACAGACCCAGTACTTC
CASSQDLGGAQTQYF
>-|TRBJ2-3|once|TRBV7-6
TGTGCCAGCAGCTTAGAAGTCAGTGGGAGTAGGTTTGGGGATACGCAGTATTTT
CASSLEVSGSRFGDTQYF
>TRBD1|TRBJ2-2|-|TRBV7-2
TGTGCCAGCAGTCGTCGAGGGACAGGGGGCTTTAGCGGGGAGCTGTTTTTT
CASSRRGTGGFSGELFF
>TRBD1|TRBJ2-6|-|TRBV5-4
TGTGCCAGCAGCCGGGGACAGGGGCCTGGGGCCAACGTCCTGACTTTC
CASSRGQGPGANVLTF
>-|TRBJ2-5|-|TRBV3-1/TRBV3-2
TGTGCCAGCAGCCCTACAGGGCAAGAGACCCAGTACTTC
CASSPTGQETQYF
>-|TRBJ2-1|-|TRBV24-1
TGTGCCACCAGTGTTGGGTCCACTCACAATGAGCAGTTCTTC
CATSVGSTHNEQFF
>-|TRBJ1-6|-|TRBV14
TGTGCCAGCAGCCGAGGGACCTATAATTCACCCCTCCACTTT
CASSRGTYNSPLHF
>-|TRBJ1-1|-|TRBV6-5
TGTGCCAGCAGTTACGGGGCAGGGAACACTGAAGCTTTCTTT
CASSYGAGNTEAFF
>-|TRBJ1-2|-|TRBV28
TGTGCCAGCAGTTTAGCACAATGGGGGGCGAATAACTATGGCTACACCTTC
CASSLAQWGANNYGYTF
>-|TRBJ1-2|-|TRBV4-1
TGCGCCAGCAGCCAAGATCCGGGTATTACGGGCTACACCTTC
CASSQDPGITGYTF
>TRBD1|TRBJ2-5|-|TRBV5-5
TGTGCCAGCAGCGGAGACAGGGGGCCACAAGAGACCCAGTACTTC
CASSGDRGPQETQYF
>-|TRBJ2-3|-|TRBV27
TGTGCCAGCAGTTTAGATGTCCAAGGTAGAGATACGCAGTATTTT
CASSLDVQGRDTQYF
>TRBD2|TRBJ2-7|-|TRBV28
TGTGCCAGCACTGTACTAGCGGGGAATGTTTACGAGCAGTACTTC
CASTVLAGNVYEQYF
>TRBD1|TRBJ2-2|-|TRBV5-4
TGTGCCAGCAGCCCCCAGGGGGCGACCGGGGAGCTGTTTTTT
CASSPQGATGELFF
>-|TRBJ2-7|few|TRBV6-6
TGTGCCAGCGGGCGCGCACAGGGTTCCTACGAGCAGTACTTC
CASGRAQGSYEQYF
>-|TRBJ2-6|-|TRBV27
TGTGCCAGCAGAGGGGCTGGGGCCAACGTCCTGACTTTC
CASRGAGANVLTF
>-|TRBJ2-7|-|TRBV19
TGTGCCAGTAGCCCCCCGGGTACCTACGAGCAGTACTTC
CASSPPGTYEQYF
>TRBD2|TRBJ2-1|once|TRBV6-5
TGTGCCAGCAGAGCCTCCGGGACTACCTACAATGAGCAGTTCTTC
CASRASGTTYNEQFF
>-|TRBJ2-5|-|TRBV3-1/TRBV3-2
TGTGCCAGCAGCCAAGACGGAGGGGACCAAGAGACCCAGTACTTC
CASSQDGGDQETQYF
>-|TRBJ1-4|-|TRBV19
TGTGCCAGTAGCCCGTCGGCGGTAGAAAAACTGTTTTTT
CASSPSAVEKLFF
>TRBD2|TRBJ2-5|-|TRBV5-6
TGTGCCAGCAGCTTTCGACTAGCGGGGTACCAAGAGACCCAGTACTTC
CASSFRLAGYQETQYF
>-|TRBJ1-6|once|TRBV27
TGTGCCAGCAGTTTCCAATCGGGCTTAAATTCACCCCTCCACTTT
CASSFQSGLNSPLHF
>-|TRBJ1-1|-|TRBV5-6
TGTGCCAGCAGCTCAATAGACAGGCCCCTGAACACTGAAGCTTTCTTT
CASSSIDRPLNTEAFF
>-|TRBJ1-4|once|TRBV27
TGTGCCAGCAGTTTAAAGGGCTTCGAAAAACTGTTTTTT
CASSLKGFEKLFF
>-|TRBJ2-3|-|TRBV24-1
TGTGCCACCAGTGACCACGGCACAGATACGCAGTATTTT
CATSDHGTDTQYF
>-|TRBJ1-2|-|TRBV5-1
TGCGCCAGCGCCCGTGGGGACGGAAACTATGGCTACACCTTC
CASARGDGNYGYTF
>TRBD1|TRBJ2-5|-|TRBV9
TGTGCCAGCAGCGGGGACCAGGGGGCAGCCGAGACCCAGTACTTC
CASSGDQGAAETQYF
>-|TRBJ1-1|once|TRBV12-3/TRBV12-4
TGTGCCAGCGCTCGGGGGGCTTGGGCTGAAGCTTTCTTT
CASARGAWAEAFF
>TRBD1|TRBJ1-2|-|TRBV5-6
TGTGCCAGCAGCTTCGGACAGGCTCTCTATGGCTACACCTTC
CASSFGQALYGYTF
>-|TRBJ1-6|-|TRBV3-1/TRBV3-2
TGTGCCAGCAGCCGACGGCTACAATTAGCGTTGGGCAATTCACCCCTCCACTTT
CASSRRLQLALGNSPLHF
>-|TRBJ1-6|-|TRBV25-1
TGTGCCAGCAACCTGGCCGGGGGCTCCCTCCACTTT
CASNLAGGSLHF
>TRBD1|TRBJ1-2|-|TRBV10-3
TGTGCCATCAGTGGGGACAGCAAAGCTAACTATGGCTACACCTTC
CAISGDSKANYGYTF
>-|TRBJ2-3|-|TRBV3-1/TRBV3-2
TGTGCCAGCAGCCAAGCCCGTAACGCAGATACGCAGTATTTT
CASSQARNADTQYF
>-|TRBJ1-1|-|TRBV19
TGTGCCAGTAGTATCGTCCCGGACACTGAAGCTTTCTTT
CASSIVPDTEAFF
>-|TRBJ1-1|-|TRBV18
TGTGCCAGCTCACCACCGAAGGGGACGGCTTTCTTT
CASSPPKGTAFF
>-|TRBJ2-5|-|TRBV27
TGTGCCAGCAGCCCTATCAGGGAGACCCAGTACTTC
CASSPIRETQYF
>TRBD1|TRBJ2-7|-|TRBV5-1
TGCGCCAGCAGCTCCAAACTGACAGGGAGCGAGCAGTACTTC
CASSSKLTGSEQYF
>-|TRBJ2-1|-|TRBV5-8
TGTGCCAGCAGCTTGGACAGGGTTCTTGCCTACAATGAGCAGTTCTTC
CASSLDRVLAYNEQFF
>-|TRBJ2-3|-|TRBV28
TGTGCCAGCAGTCCCGCCGTGGTGGATACGCAGTATTTT
CASSPAVVDTQYF
>-|TRBJ2-2|-|TRBV7-2
TGTGCCAGCGGACGACAGAGGAACACCGGGGAGCTGTTTTTT
CASGRQRNTGELFF